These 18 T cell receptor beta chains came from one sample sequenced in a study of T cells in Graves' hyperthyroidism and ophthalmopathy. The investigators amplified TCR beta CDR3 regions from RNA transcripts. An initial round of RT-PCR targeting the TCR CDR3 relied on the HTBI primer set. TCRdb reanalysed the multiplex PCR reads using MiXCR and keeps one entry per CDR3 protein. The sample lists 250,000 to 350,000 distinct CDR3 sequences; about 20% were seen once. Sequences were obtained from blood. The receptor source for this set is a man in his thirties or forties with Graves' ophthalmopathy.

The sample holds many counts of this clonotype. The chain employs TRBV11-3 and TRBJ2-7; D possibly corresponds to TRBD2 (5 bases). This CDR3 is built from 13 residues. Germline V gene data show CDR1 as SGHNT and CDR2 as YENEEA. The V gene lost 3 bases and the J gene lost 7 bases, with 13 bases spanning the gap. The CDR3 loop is CASSFGILGEQYF. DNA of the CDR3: TGTGCCAGCAGCTTCGGGATTCTTGGAGAGCAGTACTTC.

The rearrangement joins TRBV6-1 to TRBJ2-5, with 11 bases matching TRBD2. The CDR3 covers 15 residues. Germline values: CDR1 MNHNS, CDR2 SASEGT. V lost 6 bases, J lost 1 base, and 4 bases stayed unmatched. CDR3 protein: CASRSGTSGQETQYF. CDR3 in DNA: TGTGCCAGCAGGTCCGGGACTAGCGGCCAAGAGACCCAGTACTTC.

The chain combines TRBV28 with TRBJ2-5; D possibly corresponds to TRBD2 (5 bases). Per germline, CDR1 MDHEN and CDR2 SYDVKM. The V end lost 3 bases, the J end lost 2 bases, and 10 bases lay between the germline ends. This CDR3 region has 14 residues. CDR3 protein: CASSFLRVQETQYF. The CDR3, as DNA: TGTGCCAGCAGTTTCCTGCGGGTTCAAGAGACCCAGTACTTC.

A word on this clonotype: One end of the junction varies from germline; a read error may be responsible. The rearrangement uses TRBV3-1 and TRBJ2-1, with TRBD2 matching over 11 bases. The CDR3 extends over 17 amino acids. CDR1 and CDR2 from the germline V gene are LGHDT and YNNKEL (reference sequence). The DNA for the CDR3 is TGCGCCAGCAGCTTGCGCCTAGCGGGGGGCTCCTACAATGAGCAGTTCTTC. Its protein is CASSLRLAGGSYNEQFF.

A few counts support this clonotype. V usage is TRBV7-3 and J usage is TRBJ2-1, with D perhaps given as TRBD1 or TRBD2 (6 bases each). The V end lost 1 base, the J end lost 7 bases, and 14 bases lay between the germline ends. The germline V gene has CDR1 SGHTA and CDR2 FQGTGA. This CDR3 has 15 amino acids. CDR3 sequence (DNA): TGTGCCAGCAGCTTAAGAGGGGGGCGATGGAATGAGCAGTTCTTC. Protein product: CASSLRGGRWNEQFF.

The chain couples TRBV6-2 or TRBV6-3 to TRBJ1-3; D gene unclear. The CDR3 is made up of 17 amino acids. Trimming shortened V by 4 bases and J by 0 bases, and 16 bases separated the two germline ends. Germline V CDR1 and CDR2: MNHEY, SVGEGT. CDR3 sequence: CASSSLGIESSGNTIYF. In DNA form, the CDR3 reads TGTGCCAGCAGTTCGCTAGGAATCGAAAGCTCTGGAAACACCATATATTTT.

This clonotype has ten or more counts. As DNA, the CDR3 is TGTGCCAGCCGTTCGTTATGGGCAGATACGCAGTATTTT. This sequence encodes CASRSLWADTQYF. This chain links TRBV3-1 with TRBJ2-3; D is unresolved. V shed 8 bases and J shed 4 bases, with 13 bases lying between them. This CDR3 is built from 13 residues. Germline loops: CDR1 LGHDT, CDR2 YNNKEL (reference sequence).

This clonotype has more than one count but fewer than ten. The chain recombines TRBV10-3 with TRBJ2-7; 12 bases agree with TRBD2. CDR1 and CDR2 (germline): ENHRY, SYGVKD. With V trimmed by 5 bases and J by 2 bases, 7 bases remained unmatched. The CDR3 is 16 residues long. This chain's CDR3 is CAISQRLAGDTYEQYF. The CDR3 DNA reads TGTGCCATCAGTCAAAGACTAGCGGGGGATACCTACGAGCAGTACTTC.

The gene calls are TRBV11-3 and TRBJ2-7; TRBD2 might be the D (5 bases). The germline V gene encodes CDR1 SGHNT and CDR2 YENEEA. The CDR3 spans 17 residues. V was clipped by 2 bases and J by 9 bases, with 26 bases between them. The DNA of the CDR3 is TGTGCCAGCAGCTTAACCTTCACTAGTCGGGTGGGGATGGTGCAGTACTTC. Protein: CASSLTFTSRVGMVQYF. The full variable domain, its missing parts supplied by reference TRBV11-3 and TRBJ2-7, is EAGVVQSPRYKIIEKKQPVAFWCNPISGHNTLYWYLQNLGQGPELLIRYENEEAVDDSQLPKDRFSAERLKGVDSTLKIQPAELGDSAVYLCASSLTFTSRVGMVQYFGPGTRLTVT.

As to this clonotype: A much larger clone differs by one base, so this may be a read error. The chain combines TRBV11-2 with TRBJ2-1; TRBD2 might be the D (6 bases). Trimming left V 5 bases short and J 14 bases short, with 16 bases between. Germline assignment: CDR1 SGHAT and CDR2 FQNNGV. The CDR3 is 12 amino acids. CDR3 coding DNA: TGTGCCAGCAGCGAGGGACTTGCCCTCAAGTTCTTC. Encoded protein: CASSEGLALKFF.

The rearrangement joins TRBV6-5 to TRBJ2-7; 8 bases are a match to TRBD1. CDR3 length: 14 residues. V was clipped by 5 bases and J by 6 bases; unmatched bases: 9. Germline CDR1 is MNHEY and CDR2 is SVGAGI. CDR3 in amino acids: CASSTQGDFREQYF. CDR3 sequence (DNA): TGTGCCAGCAGTACACAGGGGGATTTTCGCGAGCAGTACTTC.

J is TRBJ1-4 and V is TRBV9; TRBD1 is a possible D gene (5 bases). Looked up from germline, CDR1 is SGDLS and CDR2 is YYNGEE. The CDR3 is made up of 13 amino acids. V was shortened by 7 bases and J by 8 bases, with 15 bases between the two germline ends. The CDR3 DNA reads TGTGCCAGCGGGGGGGGAAGAGGAGAAAAACTGTTTTTT. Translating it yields CASGGGRGEKLFF.

For the CDR3, the DNA is TGTGCCAGCAGCCAAGATCCGGGCAGGAGCTCCTATAATTCACCCCTCCACTTT. Translated: CASSQDPGRSSYNSPLHF. The chain joins TRBV3-1 to TRBJ1-6, with D uncertain. CDR3 length equals 18 residues. CDR1 is LGHDT, CDR2 YNNKEL, per germline (reference sequence). V shed 0 bases and J shed 0 bases, with 12 bases lying between them.

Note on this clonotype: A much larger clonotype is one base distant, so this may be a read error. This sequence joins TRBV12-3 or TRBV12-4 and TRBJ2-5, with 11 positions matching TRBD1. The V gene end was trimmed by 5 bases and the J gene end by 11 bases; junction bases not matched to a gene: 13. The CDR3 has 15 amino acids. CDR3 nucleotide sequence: TGTGCCAGCAGTCATCGCCGGGGACAGGGGGTAAATCAGTACTTC. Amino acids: CASSHRRGQGVNQYF.

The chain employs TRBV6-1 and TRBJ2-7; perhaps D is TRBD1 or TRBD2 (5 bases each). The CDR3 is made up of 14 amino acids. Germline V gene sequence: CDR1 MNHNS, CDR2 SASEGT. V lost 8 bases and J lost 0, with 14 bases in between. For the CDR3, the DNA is TGTGCCAGCCACTGGGACCCCTCCTCCTACGAGCAGTACTTC. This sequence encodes CASHWDPSSYEQYF.

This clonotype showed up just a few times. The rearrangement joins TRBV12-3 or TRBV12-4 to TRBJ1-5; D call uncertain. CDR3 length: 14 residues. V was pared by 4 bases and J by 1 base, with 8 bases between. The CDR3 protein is CASSSTASNQPQHF. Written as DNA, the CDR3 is TGTGCCAGCAGTTCGACCGCCAGCAATCAGCCCCAGCATTTT.

The CDR3 region has the DNA TGTGCCACCGAACCGGGACAGGGGGCCTACGAGCAGTACTTC. Its translation: CATEPGQGAYEQYF. This chain joins TRBV24-1 and TRBJ2-7, with TRBD1 identical over 11 bases. V lost 9 bases to trimming and J lost 2 bases; unmatched junction nucleotides: 5. The length of the CDR3 is 14 residues. Germline loops: CDR1 KGHDR, CDR2 SFDVKD.

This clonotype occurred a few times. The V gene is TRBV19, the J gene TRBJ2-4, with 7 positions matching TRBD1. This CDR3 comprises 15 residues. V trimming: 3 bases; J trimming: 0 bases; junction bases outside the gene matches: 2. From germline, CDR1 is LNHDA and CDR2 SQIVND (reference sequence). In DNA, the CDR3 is TGTGCCAGTAGTATTCAGGGGGTAGCCAAAAACATTCAGTACTTC. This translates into CASSIQGVAKNIQYF.